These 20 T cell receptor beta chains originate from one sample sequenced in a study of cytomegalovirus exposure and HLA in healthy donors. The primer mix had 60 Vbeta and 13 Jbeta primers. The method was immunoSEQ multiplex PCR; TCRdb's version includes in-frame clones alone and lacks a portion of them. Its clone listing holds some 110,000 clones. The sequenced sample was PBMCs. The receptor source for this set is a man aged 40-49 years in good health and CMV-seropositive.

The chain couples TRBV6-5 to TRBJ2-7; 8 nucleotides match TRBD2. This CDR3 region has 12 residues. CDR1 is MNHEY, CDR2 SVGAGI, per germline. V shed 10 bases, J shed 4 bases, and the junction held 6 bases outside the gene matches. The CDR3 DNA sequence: TGTGCCACTAAGCGGGAGAGGTACGAGCAGTACTTC. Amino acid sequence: CATKRERYEQYF.

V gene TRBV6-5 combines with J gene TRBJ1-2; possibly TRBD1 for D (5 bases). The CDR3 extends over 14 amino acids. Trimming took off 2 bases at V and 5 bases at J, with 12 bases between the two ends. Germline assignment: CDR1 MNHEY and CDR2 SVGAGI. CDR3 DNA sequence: TGTGCCAGCAGTTACATACAGGATCGGTATGGCTACACCTTC. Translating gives CASSYIQDRYGYTF.

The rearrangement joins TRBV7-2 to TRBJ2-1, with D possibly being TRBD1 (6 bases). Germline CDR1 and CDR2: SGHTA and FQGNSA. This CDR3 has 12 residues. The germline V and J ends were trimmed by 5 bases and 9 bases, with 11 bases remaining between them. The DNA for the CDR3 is TGTGCCAGCAGCCCACGAGGGGGTGAGCAGTTCTTC. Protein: CASSPRGGEQFF.

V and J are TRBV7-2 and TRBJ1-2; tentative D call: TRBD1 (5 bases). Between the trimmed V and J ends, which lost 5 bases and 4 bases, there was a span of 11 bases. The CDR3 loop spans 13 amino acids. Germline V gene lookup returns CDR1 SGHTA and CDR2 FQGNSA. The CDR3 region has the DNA TGTGCCAGCAGCCTGGACATGGGCTATGGCTACACCTTC. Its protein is CASSLDMGYGYTF.

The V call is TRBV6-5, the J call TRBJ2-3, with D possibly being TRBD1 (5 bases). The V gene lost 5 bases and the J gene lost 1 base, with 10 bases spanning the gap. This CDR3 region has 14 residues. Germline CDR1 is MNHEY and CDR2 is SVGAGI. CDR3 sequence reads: CASSTGIGTDTQYF. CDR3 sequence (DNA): TGTGCCAGCAGTACAGGCATTGGCACAGATACGCAGTATTTT.

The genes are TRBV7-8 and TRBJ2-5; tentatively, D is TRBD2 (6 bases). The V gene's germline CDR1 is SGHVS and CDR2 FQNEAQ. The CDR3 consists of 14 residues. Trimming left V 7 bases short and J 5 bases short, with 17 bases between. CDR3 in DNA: TGTGCCAGCACGATCTCAGGAGGGGCGGAGACCCAGTACTTC. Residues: CASTISGGAETQYF. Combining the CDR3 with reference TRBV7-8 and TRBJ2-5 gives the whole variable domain GAGVSQSPRYKVAKRGQDVALRCDPISGHVSLFWYQQALGQGPEFLTYFQNEAQLDKSGLPSDRFFAERPEGSVSTLKIQRTQQEDSAVYLCASTISGGAETQYFGPGTRLLVL.

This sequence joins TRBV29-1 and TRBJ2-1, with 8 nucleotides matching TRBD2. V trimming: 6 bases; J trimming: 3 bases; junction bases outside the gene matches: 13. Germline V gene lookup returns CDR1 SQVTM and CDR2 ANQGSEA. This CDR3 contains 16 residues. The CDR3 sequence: CSVLAAGASHYNEQFF. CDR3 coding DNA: TGCAGCGTGCTAGCAGCGGGAGCTTCCCACTACAATGAGCAGTTCTTC.

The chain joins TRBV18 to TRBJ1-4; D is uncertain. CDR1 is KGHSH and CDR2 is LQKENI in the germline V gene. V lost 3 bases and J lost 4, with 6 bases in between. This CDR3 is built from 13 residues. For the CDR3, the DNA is TGTGCCAGCTCACCTGGGCTTAATGAAAAACTGTTTTTT. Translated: CASSPGLNEKLFF.

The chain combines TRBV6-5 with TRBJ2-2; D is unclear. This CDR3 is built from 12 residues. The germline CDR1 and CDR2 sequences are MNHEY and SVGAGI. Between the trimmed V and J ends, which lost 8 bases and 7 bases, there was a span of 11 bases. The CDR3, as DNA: TGTGCCAGCCGGGTCCAAGGCGGGGAGCTGTTTTTT. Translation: CASRVQGGELFF.

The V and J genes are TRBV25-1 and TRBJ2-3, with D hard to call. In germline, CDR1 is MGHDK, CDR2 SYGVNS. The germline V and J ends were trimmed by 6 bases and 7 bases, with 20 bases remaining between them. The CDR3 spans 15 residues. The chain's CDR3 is CASSPQASIANTQYF. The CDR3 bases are TGTGCCAGCAGCCCTCAGGCCTCTATTGCGAATACGCAGTATTTT. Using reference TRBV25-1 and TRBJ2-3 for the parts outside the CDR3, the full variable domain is EADIYQTPRYLVIGTGKKITLECSQTMGHDKMYWYQQDPGMELHLIHYSYGVNSTEKGDLSSESTVSRIRTEHFPLTLESARPSHTSQYLCASSPQASIANTQYFGPGTRLTVL.

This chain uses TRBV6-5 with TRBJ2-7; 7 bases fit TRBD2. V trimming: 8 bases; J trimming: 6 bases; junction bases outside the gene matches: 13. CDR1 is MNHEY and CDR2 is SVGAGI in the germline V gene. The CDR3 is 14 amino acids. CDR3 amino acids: CASAPREGWTEQYF. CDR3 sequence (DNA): TGTGCCAGCGCCCCGAGGGAGGGGTGGACCGAGCAGTACTTC.

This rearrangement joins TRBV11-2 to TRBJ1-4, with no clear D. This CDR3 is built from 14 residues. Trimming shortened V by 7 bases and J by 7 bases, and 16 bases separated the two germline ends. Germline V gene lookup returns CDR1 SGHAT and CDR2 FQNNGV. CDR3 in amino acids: CASKTSTLVEKLFF. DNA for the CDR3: TGTGCCAGCAAAACGTCGACCCTAGTTGAAAAACTGTTTTTT.

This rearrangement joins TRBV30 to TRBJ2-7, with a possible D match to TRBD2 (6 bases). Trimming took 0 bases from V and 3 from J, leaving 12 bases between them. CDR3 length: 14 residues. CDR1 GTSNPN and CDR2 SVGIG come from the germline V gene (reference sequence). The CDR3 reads CAWSVLGGRYEQYF. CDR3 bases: TGTGCCTGGAGTGTACTCGGGGGTCGCTACGAGCAGTACTTC. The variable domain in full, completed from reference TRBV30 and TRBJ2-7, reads SQTIHQWPATLVQPVGSPLSLECTVEGTSNPNLYWYRQAAGRGLQLLFYSVGIGQISSEVPQNLSASRPQDRQFILSSKKLLLSDSGFYLCAWSVLGGRYEQYFGPGTRLTVT.

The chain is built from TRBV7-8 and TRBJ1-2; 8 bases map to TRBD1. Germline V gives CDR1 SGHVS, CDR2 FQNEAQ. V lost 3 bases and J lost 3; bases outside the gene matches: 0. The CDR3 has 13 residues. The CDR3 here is CASSLDRDYGYTF. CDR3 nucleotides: TGTGCCAGCAGCTTGGACAGGGACTATGGCTACACCTTC.

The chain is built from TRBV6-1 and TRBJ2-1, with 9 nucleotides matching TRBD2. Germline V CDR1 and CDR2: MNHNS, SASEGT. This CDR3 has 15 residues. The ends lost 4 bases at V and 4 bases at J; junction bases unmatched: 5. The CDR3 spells CASSVLAGSYNEQFF. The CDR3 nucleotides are TGTGCCAGCAGTGTCCTAGCGGGATCATACAATGAGCAGTTCTTC.

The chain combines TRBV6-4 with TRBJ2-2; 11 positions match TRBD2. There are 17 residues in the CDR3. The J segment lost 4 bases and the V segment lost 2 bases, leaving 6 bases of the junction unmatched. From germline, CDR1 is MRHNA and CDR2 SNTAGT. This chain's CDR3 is CASSDLTSGISTGELFF. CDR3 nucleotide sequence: TGTGCCAGCAGTGACCTGACTAGCGGGATTTCCACCGGGGAGCTGTTTTTT.

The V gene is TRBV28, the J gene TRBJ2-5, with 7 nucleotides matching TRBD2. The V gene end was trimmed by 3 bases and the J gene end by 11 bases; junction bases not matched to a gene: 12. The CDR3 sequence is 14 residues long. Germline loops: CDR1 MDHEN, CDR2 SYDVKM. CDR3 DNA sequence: TGTGCCAGCAGTTTCGGACGGGAAAGGCGGGAGCAGTACTTC. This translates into CASSFGRERREQYF.

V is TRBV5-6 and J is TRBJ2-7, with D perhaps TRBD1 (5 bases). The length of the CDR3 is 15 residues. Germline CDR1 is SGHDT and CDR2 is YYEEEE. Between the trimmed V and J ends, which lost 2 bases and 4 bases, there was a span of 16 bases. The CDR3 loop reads CASSFRQPASYEQYF. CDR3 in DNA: TGTGCCAGCAGCTTCCGACAGCCTGCATCATACGAGCAGTACTTC.

The CDR3 is CASSEQGGGEKLFF. DNA of the CDR3: TGTGCCAGCAGCGAACAGGGGGGAGGGGAAAAACTGTTTTTT. This chain uses TRBV28 with TRBJ1-4, with 8 bases fitting TRBD1. The CDR3 runs 14 residues. V lost 6 bases to trimming and J lost 8 bases; unmatched junction nucleotides: 8. Per the germline V gene, CDR1 is MDHEN and CDR2 is SYDVKM. The full variable domain, in which reference TRBV28 and TRBJ1-4 provide the parts outside the CDR3, is DVKVTQSSRYLVKRTGEKVFLECVQDMDHENMFWYRQDPGLGLRLIYFSYDVKMKEKGDIPEGYSVSREKKERFSLILESASTNQTSMYLCASSEQGGGEKLFFGSGTQLSVL.

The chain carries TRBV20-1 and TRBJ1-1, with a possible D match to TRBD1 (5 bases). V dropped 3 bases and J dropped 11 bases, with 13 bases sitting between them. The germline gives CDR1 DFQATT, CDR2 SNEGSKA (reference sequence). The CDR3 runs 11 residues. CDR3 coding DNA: TGCAGTGCTAGTCCTCCGGGGGGGGCTTTCTTT. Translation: CSASPPGGAFF.